This TCR beta chain was observed in a study of cytomegalovirus exposure and HLA in healthy donors. This PCR relied on a set of 60 Vbeta primers and 13 Jbeta primers. Some clones are missing from TCRdb's copy, which holds only in-frame ones; the method was immunoSEQ multiplex PCR. This repertoire includes approximately 130,000 clones. The CDR3 loop spans 17 amino acids. Deletions cut 1 base from V and 0 bases from J, with 16 bases between. Germline loops: CDR1 MDHEN, CDR2 SYDVKM. The origin of this receptor is a woman aged 60-70 years in good health and CMV-seronegative. The gene calls are TRBV28 and TRBJ2-7; D is possibly TRBD1 (7 bases). The sequenced sample was PBMCs. The CDR3 sequence: CASSLYFRGEYSYEQYF. DNA of the CDR3: TGTGCCAGCAGTTTATATTTCAGGGGGGAATACTCCTACGAGCAGTACTTC. The complete variable domain, with remaining parts taken from reference TRBV28 and TRBJ2-7, reads DVKVTQSSRYLVKRTGEKVFLECVQDMDHENMFWYRQDPGLGLRLIYFSYDVKMKEKGDIPEGYSVSREKKERFSLILESASTNQTSMYLCASSLYFRGEYSYEQYFGPGTRLTVT.